This T cell receptor (beta chain) emerged from a study of Siglec-9 on CD8 T cells in melanoma. Points from the study as a whole: An effector memory CD8+ T-cell subset seemingly accumulating in melanoma was reportedly marked and regulated by Siglec-9.

CDR3 length equals 13 residues. Germline V lookup: CDR1 MNHEY, CDR2 SMNVEV (reference sequence). Trimming removed 5 bases from V and 3 bases from J, with 10 bases in between. Data came from immunoSEQ multiplex PCR; TCRdb stores just in-frame clones and leaves some out. The data show 25,000 to 30,000 clones, roughly 78% seen once. About this clone: The antigen remains unidentified.

The rearrangement joins TRBV27 to TRBJ2-5; D ambiguous. Sequencing was performed on Siglec-9- CD8+ T cells sorted from blood. This receptor was identified in a human donor in good health. CDR3 loop: CASSIRHEETQYF. The DNA of the CDR3 is TGTGCCAGCAGTATCAGGCATGAAGAGACCCAGTACTTC.